Presented here are 26 T cell receptor beta chains from one specimen sequenced in a study of blood T cell repertoires in COVID-19. Assay: immunoSEQ multiplex PCR; the TCRdb copy retains only in-frame clones and omits some. Seen here are around 200,000 clones, 65% to 90% observed once, and the top ten hold about 4.7%. Sample: PBMCs or T cells enriched from blood (not recorded which). These receptors came from a young woman who had been exposed to COVID-19.

CDR3 amino acids: CASSQLFGTGLTEAFF. The CDR3, as DNA: TGTGCCAGCAGCCAACTATTCGGGACAGGGCTGACTGAAGCTTTCTTT. The chain recombines TRBV5-8 with TRBJ1-1; 9 bases are shared with TRBD1. V lost 4 bases and J lost 5; bases outside the gene matches: 12. The germline V gene has CDR1 SGHTS and CDR2 YDEGEE. The CDR3 consists of 16 residues. Based on the CDR3 plus reference TRBV5-8 and TRBJ1-1, the full variable domain is EAGVTQSPTHLIKTRGQQATLRCSPISGHTSVYWYQQALGLGLQFLLWYDEGEERNRGNFPPRFSGRQFPNYSSELNVNALELEDSALYLCASSQLFGTGLTEAFFGQGTRLTVV.

This sequence joins TRBV2 and TRBJ2-7, with 8 bases matching TRBD1. CDR1 is SNHLY, CDR2 FYNNEI, per germline. The CDR3 loop spans 14 amino acids. J lost 4 bases, V lost 6 bases, and 8 bases had no gene match. The CDR3 is CASRRWGQAYEQYF. The CDR3 DNA is TGTGCCAGCAGAAGGTGGGGACAGGCTTACGAGCAGTACTTC. Drawing the rest from reference TRBV2 and TRBJ2-7, the complete variable domain is EPEVTQTPSHQVTQMGQEVILRCVPISNHLYFYWYRQILGQKVEFLVSFYNNEISEKSEIFDDQFSVERPDGSNFTLKIRSTKLEDSAMYFCASRRWGQAYEQYFGPGTRLTVT.

The chain combines TRBV12-3 or TRBV12-4 with TRBJ1-5; D uncertain. V was cut by 5 bases and J by 4 bases, with 6 bases left in between. The CDR3 spans 12 residues. The CDR3 reads CASSLLNQPQHF. In DNA form, the CDR3 reads TGTGCCAGCAGTCTACTAAATCAGCCCCAGCATTTT.

V and J are TRBV7-8 and TRBJ1-1, with 7 bases fitting TRBD1. The CDR3 has 13 residues. Per the germline V gene, CDR1 is SGHVS and CDR2 is FQNEAQ. Losses at the gene ends were 1 base for V and 6 bases for J; bases not matched to a gene: 2. CDR3 loop: CASSLGGQPEAFF. In DNA, the CDR3 is TGTGCCAGCAGCTTAGGGGGACAGCCTGAAGCTTTCTTT.

The chain carries TRBV19 and TRBJ2-2, with a possible D match to TRBD1 (6 bases). Trimming took 4 bases from V and 5 from J, leaving 26 bases between them. Germline values: CDR1 LNHDA, CDR2 SQIVND (reference sequence). This CDR3 region has 19 residues. CDR3 region: CASSSRGMLGRGTTGELFF. The CDR3 coding sequence is TGTGCCAGTAGTAGTCGTGGTATGTTGGGCAGGGGAACAACCGGGGAGCTGTTTTTT.

V is TRBV3-1 (or the pseudogene TRBV3-2) and J is TRBJ2-7; the D gene is possibly TRBD2 (5 bases). Germline CDR1 and CDR2: LGHDT and YNNKEL (reference sequence). Trimming shortened V by 0 bases and J by 2 bases, and 11 bases separated the two germline ends. There are 15 residues in the CDR3. The CDR3 DNA reads TGTGCCAGCAGCCAAGACTCCGGGGTTCCCTACGAGCAGTACTTC. Protein sequence: CASSQDSGVPYEQYF.

V and J are TRBV19 and TRBJ1-2; 7 positions match TRBD1. Trimming at V came to 5 bases and at J to 4 bases, leaving 4 bases not matched to a gene. CDR3 length: 13 residues. The germline V gene encodes CDR1 LNHDA and CDR2 SQIVND (reference sequence). The DNA for the CDR3 is TGTGCCAGTAGTGTGACAGGGACCTATGGCTACACCTTC. As protein: CASSVTGTYGYTF.

The chain employs TRBV7-9 and TRBJ1-4; 9 bases align to TRBD1. Trimming at V came to 1 base and at J to 7 bases, leaving 13 bases not matched to a gene. Germline V gene lookup returns CDR1 SEHNR and CDR2 FQNEAQ (reference sequence). The CDR3 is 18 residues long. In nucleotides, the CDR3 is TGTGCCAGCAGCTTAGGCGGACAGGGGCTTATTACAGGTGAAAAACTGTTTTTT. Translated, it gives CASSLGGQGLITGEKLFF.

This chain links TRBV27 with TRBJ2-7; 12 nucleotides line up with TRBD1. Germline V gene sequence: CDR1 MNHEY, CDR2 SMNVEV (reference sequence). The ends lost 4 bases at V and 7 bases at J; junction bases unmatched: 8. This CDR3 contains 15 residues. This CDR3 is CASSSPGQGAREQYF. CDR3 coding DNA: TGTGCCAGCAGTTCCCCGGGACAGGGGGCGCGGGAGCAGTACTTC.

This chain connects TRBV4-1 to TRBJ1-1; D is unclear. The CDR3 is 13 amino acids. Germline CDR1 MGHRA, CDR2 YSYEKL. Trimming took 1 base from V and 6 from J, leaving 9 bases between them. CDR3 sequence (DNA): TGCGCCAGCAGCCAAGCTTCTATTCCTGAAGCTTTCTTT. It translates to CASSQASIPEAFF.

V usage is TRBV19 and J usage is TRBJ2-5, with D possibly TRBD1 on 6 matching bases. From germline, CDR1 is LNHDA and CDR2 SQIVND (reference sequence). The CDR3 spans 17 residues. V was trimmed by 4 bases and J by 5 bases, leaving 23 bases between them. This chain's CDR3 is CASSTSPLTGTVETQYF. The DNA for the CDR3 is TGTGCCAGTAGTACCAGCCCTCTGACAGGTACAGTGGAGACCCAGTACTTC.

The sample holds one count of this clone. The chain links TRBV28 to TRBJ1-5, with D hard to call. V gave up 8 bases and J gave up 2 bases, with 10 bases separating them. There are 13 residues in the CDR3. In germline, CDR1 is MDHEN, CDR2 SYDVKM. The CDR3 region is CASQEVGNQPQHF. The CDR3 region has the DNA TGTGCCAGCCAGGAGGTGGGCAATCAGCCCCAGCATTTT.

The chain couples TRBV3-1 (or the pseudogene TRBV3-2) to TRBJ1-5; no clear D gene. The CDR3 loop spans 15 amino acids. CDR1 is LGHDT and CDR2 is YNNKEL in the germline V gene (reference sequence). V was shortened by 1 base and J by 0 bases, with 7 bases between the two germline ends. Here the CDR3 reads CASSQGALSNQPQHF. CDR3 DNA: TGTGCCAGCAGCCAAGGGGCTCTTAGCAATCAGCCCCAGCATTTT.

As regards this clone: At one of its ends the junction is not consistent with the germline gene, which may arise from a read error. This chain connects TRBV3-1 (or the pseudogene TRBV3-2) to TRBJ2-7, with TRBD2 matching 9 bases. This CDR3 region has 14 residues. CDR1 is LGHDT and CDR2 is YNNKEL in the germline V gene (reference sequence). Written as DNA, the CDR3 is TGTGCCAGCAGCCAAGAGCCCCAGCGGGGGGACCTCTTCTTC. As protein: CASSQEPQRGDLFF.

This clone was picked up one time. The chain couples TRBV4-2 to TRBJ2-3; 16 bases align to TRBD2. CDR1 is LGHNA, CDR2 YNFKEQ, per germline. Trimming cost V 3 bases and J 0 bases; bases outside gene matches: 3. The CDR3 covers 18 residues. The CDR3 loop reads CASSQGLAGGPSTDTQYF. CDR3 bases: TGTGCCAGCAGCCAGGGACTAGCGGGGGGGCCGAGCACAGATACGCAGTATTTT.

The chain combines TRBV9 with TRBJ2-3; maybe TRBD2 (6 bases). The CDR3 totals 15 residues. CDR1 SGDLS and CDR2 YYNGEE come from the germline V gene. Deletions cut 0 bases from V and 0 bases from J, with 8 bases between. CDR3 coding DNA: TGTGCCAGCAGCGTAGCGGGGACTAGCACAGATACGCAGTATTTT. Protein sequence: CASSVAGTSTDTQYF.

This chain uses TRBV10-3 with TRBJ1-1; D may be TRBD1 (6 bases). Germline V gene data show CDR1 as ENHRY and CDR2 as SYGVKD. Trimming removed 4 bases from V and 0 bases from J, with 15 bases in between. The CDR3 length is 16 residues. This CDR3 reads CAISGLGQSMNTEAFF. The CDR3 nucleotides are TGTGCCATCAGTGGTCTAGGACAGAGTATGAACACTGAAGCTTTCTTT.

J is TRBJ2-2 and V is TRBV5-1; D is ambiguous. The CDR3 spans 16 residues. The germline V gene has CDR1 SGHRS and CDR2 YFSETQ. Trimming took 4 bases from V and 1 from J, leaving 14 bases between them. CDR3 region: CASSRTLAENTGELFF. In nucleotides, the CDR3 is TGCGCCAGCAGCCGCACCCTTGCGGAGAACACCGGGGAGCTGTTTTTT.

CDR3 amino acids: CASNQGFSSNEKLFF. The DNA of the CDR3 is TGTGCCAGCAACCAGGGATTTTCAAGTAATGAAAAACTGTTTTTT. The chain couples TRBV6-5 to TRBJ1-4, with a weak D call TRBD1 (5 bases). The ends were cut back, 7 bases at V and 4 bases at J, with 16 bases in the middle. CDR3 length: 15 amino acids. The germline V gene encodes CDR1 MNHEY and CDR2 SVGAGI.

The rearrangement links TRBV12-3 or TRBV12-4 to TRBJ1-3; a possible D gene is TRBD1 (6 bases). Deletions cut 6 bases from V and 2 bases from J, with 8 bases between. The CDR3 is made up of 13 amino acids. The chain's CDR3 is CASRAGAGNTIYF. The DNA of the CDR3 is TGTGCCAGCAGGGCAGGGGCTGGAAACACCATATATTTT.

The chain recombines TRBV7-8 with TRBJ2-7; weak D call: TRBD2 (5 bases). CDR1 and CDR2 (germline): SGHVS, FQNEAQ. The CDR3 sequence is 15 residues long. Trimming removed 3 bases from V and 2 bases from J, with 14 bases in between. CDR3 amino acids: CASSFEAGLPYEQYF. DNA of the CDR3: TGTGCCAGCAGCTTCGAGGCGGGTTTACCCTACGAGCAGTACTTC.

In its sample, this clone was seen once. V is TRBV5-1 and J is TRBJ1-2; tentatively, D is TRBD1 (5 bases). CDR1 SGHRS and CDR2 YFSETQ come from the germline V gene. Trimming stripped 4 bases from V and 5 bases from J, with 18 bases between. The CDR3 length is 15 residues. CDR3 sequence (DNA): TGCGCCAGCAGCAGGGGAGGGGACGGATCTTATGGCTACACCTTC. This codes for CASSRGGDGSYGYTF. The full variable domain, completed using reference TRBV5-1 and TRBJ1-2, is KAGVTQTPRYLIKTRGQQVTLSCSPISGHRSVSWYQQTPGQGLQFLFEYFSETQRNKGNFPGRFSGRQFSNSRSEMNVSTLELGDSALYLCASSRGGDGSYGYTFGSGTRLTVV.

The chain combines TRBV6-1 with TRBJ2-7; D is unclear. The CDR3 loop spans 15 amino acids. Germline V gene sequence: CDR1 MNHNS, CDR2 SASEGT. V gave up 3 bases and J gave up 0 bases, with 12 bases separating them. The CDR3 spells CASSDFHKSSYEQYF. In nucleotides, the CDR3 is TGTGCCAGCAGTGATTTTCACAAAAGCTCCTACGAGCAGTACTTC.

V usage is TRBV20-1 and J usage is TRBJ1-2; D remains ambiguous. V lost 2 bases, J lost 4 bases, and 5 bases lay in between. Germline V gene lookup returns CDR1 DFQATT and CDR2 SNEGSKA (reference sequence). This CDR3 contains 11 residues. The chain's CDR3 is CSARRAYGYTF. Here the CDR3 DNA reads TGCAGTGCTAGACGAGCCTATGGCTACACCTTC.

This chain links TRBV18 with TRBJ1-2; 9 bases match TRBD1. Germline trimming cut 3 bases from V and 7 bases from J; bases unmatched to any gene: 9. There are 15 residues in the CDR3. The V gene's germline CDR1 is KGHSH and CDR2 LQKENI. The CDR3 region is CASSPTGGAHSGYTF. The DNA for the CDR3 is TGTGCCAGCTCACCGACAGGGGGAGCCCATTCTGGCTACACCTTC.

This chain joins TRBV6-1 and TRBJ1-2; 8 positions match TRBD1. From germline, CDR1 is MNHNS and CDR2 SASEGT. V was pared by 4 bases and J by 7 bases, with 23 bases of the junction left unmatched. The CDR3 extends over 19 amino acids. Written as DNA, the CDR3 is TGTGCCAGCAGTGCGAACAGGGGGGAGAGGCTGGCCGGACAATTTGGCTACACCTTC. Translation gives CASSANRGERLAGQFGYTF.